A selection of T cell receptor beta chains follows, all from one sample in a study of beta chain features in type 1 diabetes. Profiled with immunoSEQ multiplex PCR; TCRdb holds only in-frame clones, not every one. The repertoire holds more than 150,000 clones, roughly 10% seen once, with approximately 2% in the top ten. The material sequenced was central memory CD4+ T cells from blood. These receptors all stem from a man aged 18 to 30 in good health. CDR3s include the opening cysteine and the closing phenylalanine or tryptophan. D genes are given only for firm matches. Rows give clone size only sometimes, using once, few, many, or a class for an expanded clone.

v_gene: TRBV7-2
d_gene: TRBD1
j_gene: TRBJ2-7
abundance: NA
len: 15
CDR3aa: CASSPVGGIHYEQYF
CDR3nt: TGTGCCAGCAGCCCAGTAGGGGGCATACACTACGAGCAGTACTTC

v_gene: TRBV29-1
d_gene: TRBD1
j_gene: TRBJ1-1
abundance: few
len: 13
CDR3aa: CSVYRGRGTEAFF
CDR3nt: TGCAGCGTTTACAGGGGGAGAGGGACTGAAGCTTTCTTT

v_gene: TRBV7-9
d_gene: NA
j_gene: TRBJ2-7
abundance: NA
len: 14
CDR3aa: CASIWSEKNYEQYF
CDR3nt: TGTGCCAGCATTTGGAGTGAGAAGAACTACGAGCAGTACTTC

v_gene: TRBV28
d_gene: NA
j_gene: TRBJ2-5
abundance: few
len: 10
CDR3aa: CATLGETQYF
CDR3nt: TGTGCCACCCTTGGGGAGACCCAGTACTTC

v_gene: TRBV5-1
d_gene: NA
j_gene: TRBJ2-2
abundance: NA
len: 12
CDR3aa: CASSSYTGELFF
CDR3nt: TGCGCCAGCAGTTCCTACACCGGGGAGCTGTTTTTT

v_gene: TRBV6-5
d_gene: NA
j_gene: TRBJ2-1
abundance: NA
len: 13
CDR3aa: CASVLRGGNEQFF
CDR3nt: TGTGCCAGCGTACTCAGGGGCGGCAATGAGCAGTTCTTC

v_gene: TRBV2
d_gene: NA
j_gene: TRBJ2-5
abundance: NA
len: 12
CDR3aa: CASSPLEETQYF
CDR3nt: TGTGCCAGCAGCCCCCTTGAAGAGACCCAGTACTTC

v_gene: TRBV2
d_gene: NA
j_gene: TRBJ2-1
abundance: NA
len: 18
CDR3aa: CASSEVNSLLSSYNEQFF
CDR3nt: TGTGCCAGCAGTGAAGTAAACAGTCTACTGAGCTCCTACAATGAGCAGTTCTTC

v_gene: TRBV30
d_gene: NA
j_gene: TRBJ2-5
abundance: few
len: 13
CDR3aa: CAWSVGLAETQYF
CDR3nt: TGTGCCTGGAGTGTCGGTCTGGCCGAGACCCAGTACTTC

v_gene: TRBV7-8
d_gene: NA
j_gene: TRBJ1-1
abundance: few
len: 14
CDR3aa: CASSLKWKDTEAFF
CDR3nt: TGTGCCAGCAGCTTAAAGTGGAAGGACACTGAAGCTTTCTTT

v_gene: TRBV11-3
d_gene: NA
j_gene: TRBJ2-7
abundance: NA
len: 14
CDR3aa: CASSRGQSSYEQYF
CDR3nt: TGTGCCAGCAGCCGTGGACAGAGCTCCTACGAGCAGTACTTC

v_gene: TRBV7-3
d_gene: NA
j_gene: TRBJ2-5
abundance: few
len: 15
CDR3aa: CASSLADRDKETQYF
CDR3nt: TGTGCCAGCAGCTTAGCTGACAGAGATAAAGAGACCCAGTACTTC

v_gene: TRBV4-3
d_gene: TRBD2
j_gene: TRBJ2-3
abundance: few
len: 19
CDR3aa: CASSQALRTSGIRSDTQYF
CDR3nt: TGCGCCAGCAGCCAAGCTTTGAGGACTAGCGGGATCAGATCTGATACGCAGTATTTT

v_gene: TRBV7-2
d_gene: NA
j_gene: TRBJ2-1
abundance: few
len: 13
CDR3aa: CASSLARVNEQFF
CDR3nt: TGTGCCAGCAGCTTAGCCAGGGTGAATGAGCAGTTCTTC

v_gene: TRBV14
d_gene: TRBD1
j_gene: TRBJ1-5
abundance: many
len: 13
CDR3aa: CASSRQGGQPQHF
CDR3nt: TGTGCCAGCAGCCGACAGGGGGGTCAGCCCCAGCATTTT

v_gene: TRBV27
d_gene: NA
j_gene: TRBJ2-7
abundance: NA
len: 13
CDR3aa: CARSPGLSYEQYF
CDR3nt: TGTGCCAGATCCCCCGGGCTATCCTACGAGCAGTACTTC

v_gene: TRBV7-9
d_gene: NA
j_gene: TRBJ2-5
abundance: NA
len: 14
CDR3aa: CASSRLQAQETQYF
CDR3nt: TGTGCCAGCAGCCGTTTACAGGCTCAAGAGACCCAGTACTTC

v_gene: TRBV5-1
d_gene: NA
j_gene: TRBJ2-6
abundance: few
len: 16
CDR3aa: CASSLPVASGANVLTF
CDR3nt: TGCGCCAGCAGCTTACCCGTAGCCTCTGGGGCCAACGTCCTGACTTTC

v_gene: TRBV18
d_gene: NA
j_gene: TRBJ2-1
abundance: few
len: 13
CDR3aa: CATFFGGGNEQFF
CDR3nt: TGTGCCACCTTCTTTGGAGGTGGCAATGAGCAGTTCTTC

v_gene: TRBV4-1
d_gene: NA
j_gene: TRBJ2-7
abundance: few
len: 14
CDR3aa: CASSPRDNSYEQYF
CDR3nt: TGCGCCAGCAGCCCCCGGGACAACTCCTACGAGCAGTACTTC

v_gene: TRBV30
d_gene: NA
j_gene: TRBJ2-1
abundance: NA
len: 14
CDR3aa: CAWSVLTTDNEQFF
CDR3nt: TGTGCCTGGAGTGTACTTACTACAGACAATGAGCAGTTCTTC

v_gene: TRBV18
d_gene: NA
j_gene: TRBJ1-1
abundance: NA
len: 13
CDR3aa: CASSGEMNTEAFF
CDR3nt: TGTGCCAGCTCAGGGGAGATGAACACTGAAGCTTTCTTT

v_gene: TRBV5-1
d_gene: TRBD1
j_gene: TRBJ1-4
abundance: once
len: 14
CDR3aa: CASSPGTGPEKLFF
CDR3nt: TGCGCCAGCAGCCCCGGGACAGGGCCTGAAAAACTGTTTTTT

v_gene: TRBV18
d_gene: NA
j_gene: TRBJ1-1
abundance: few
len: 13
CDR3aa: CASSPRRDTEAFF
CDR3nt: TGTGCCAGCTCACCACGGAGGGACACTGAAGCTTTCTTT